This note documents a single TCR beta chain sequence. Its antigen is undetermined. Time point meaning: baseline, week 1 (first vaccination visit). Treatment reported: pre-vaccination baseline after standard-of-care therapy. Each astrocytoma in the donors was new, WHO grade 3 or 4, IDH1-mutant and ATRX-lost. The record originates from a study of a mutant IDH1 vaccine in newly diagnosed glioma. Overall study: There were roughly 62% males and around 38% females among treated patients, whose mean age was approximately 44 years. Patients had received radiotherapy, temozolomide, or both previously, most receiving both.

Findings of the study overall: Immune responses arising from the vaccine appeared in more than 90% of patients.

Germline CDR1 SEHNR, CDR2 FQNEAQ (reference sequence). V dropped 4 bases and J dropped 0 bases, with 6 bases sitting between them. The CDR3 is 13 residues long. Using immunoSEQ multiplex PCR, the repertoire was profiled, and TCRdb retains in-frame clones only, with some absent. Here the sample spans approximately 52,000 clones, over 60% being singletons. The J gene is TRBJ1-1, the V gene TRBV7-9, with no clear D. The source of this sequence is a middle-aged woman with glioma. The sample was PBMCs, taken from a glioma patient treated with radiotherapy, temozolomide or both. In nucleotides, the CDR3 is TGTGCCAGCAGCTACACTATGAACACTGAAGCTTTCTTT. Its translation is CASSYTMNTEAFF.